A selection of T cell receptor beta chains follows, all from one sample in a study of T cell responses to AZD1222 COVID-19 vaccine. The repertoire was sequenced with immunoSEQ multiplex PCR; TCRdb's copy has only in-frame clones and lacks some. Among about 100,000 clones listed, over 75% were seen once. Sequenced material: peripheral blood, taken on day 0 of MenACWY control vaccination. Receptors originate from an adult in good health. Each CDR3 is given with its conserved first and last residue. D genes are given only for firm matches. Part of the rows lack a size; the others show once, few, many or a class for expanded clones.

cdr3_aa cdr3_nt clone_size d_call j_call v_call
CASNRGRHYGYTF TGTGCCAGCAACAGGGGACGGCATTATGGCTACACCTTC few TRBD1 TRBJ1-2 TRBV6-5
CASSLGLTRNEQFF TGTGCCAGCAGCTTAGGCCTAACGAGGAATGAGCAGTTCTTC NA NA TRBJ2-1 TRBV7-2
CASSSHSTNEKLFF TGTGCCAGCAGTTCACATTCAACTAATGAAAAACTGTTTTTT NA NA TRBJ1-4 TRBV6-5
CASSSTGNYGYTF TGTGCCAGCAGCTCGACAGGGAACTATGGCTACACCTTC NA TRBD1 TRBJ1-2 TRBV7-2
CASSTEQRNSPLHF TGTGCCAGTAGTACGGAACAGCGGAATTCACCCCTCCACTTT many NA TRBJ1-6 TRBV19
CASSHERGLTGNTIYF TGCGCCAGCAGTCACGAACGGGGATTGACTGGAAACACCATATATTTT NA NA TRBJ1-3 TRBV4-3
CASSQDSGQWGYGYTF TGTGCCAGCAGCCAAGATAGTGGACAGTGGGGCTATGGCTACACCTTC NA NA TRBJ1-2 TRBV3-1/TRBV3-2
CASNPDRSNYGYTF TGTGCCAGCAACCCGGACCGCAGTAACTATGGCTACACCTTC NA NA TRBJ1-2 TRBV5-4
CASSARGEGSGNTIYF TGTGCCAGCAGTGCCCGGGGGGAAGGCTCCGGAAACACCATATATTTT NA NA TRBJ1-3 TRBV6-1
CASSFLGQGDSNQPQHF TGTGCCAGCAGTTTCCTTGGACAGGGAGATAGCAATCAGCCCCAGCATTTT NA TRBD1 TRBJ1-5 TRBV28
CASSWLTNEKLFF TGTGCCAGCAGCTGGTTAACTAATGAAAAACTGTTTTTT NA NA TRBJ1-4 TRBV7-2
CASSLFSLRGDTEAFF TGTGCCAGCAGTTTATTTTCGTTACGAGGGGACACTGAAGCTTTCTTT NA NA TRBJ1-1 TRBV28
CASSLWGPNYGYTF TGTGCCAGCAGTTTATGGGGGCCGAACTATGGCTACACCTTC NA NA TRBJ1-2 TRBV28
CASSRHGQDTTDTQYF TGTGCCAGCAGTCGCCACGGACAGGACACCACAGATACGCAGTATTTT NA TRBD1 TRBJ2-3 TRBV2
CATSDPPGTGGGGSYNEQFF TGTGCCACCAGTGACCCCCCCGGGACAGGGGGCGGCGGCTCCTACAATGAGCAGTTCTTC NA TRBD1 TRBJ2-1 TRBV24-1
CATSETGGPYMNTEAFF TGTGCCACCAGTGAGACAGGGGGCCCCTACATGAACACTGAAGCTTTCTTT NA TRBD1 TRBJ1-1 TRBV24-1
CASTPDRAGNSPLHF TGTGCCAGCACTCCGGACAGGGCGGGTAATTCACCCCTCCACTTT NA TRBD1 TRBJ1-6 TRBV27
CASSFTGGGGGYTF TGTGCCAGCAGCTTCACAGGGGGCGGCGGTGGCTACACCTTC NA TRBD1 TRBJ1-2 TRBV7-2
CASSLWGDTTNEKLFF TGTGCCAGCAGTTTATGGGGGGATACAACTAATGAAAAACTGTTTTTT few NA TRBJ1-4 TRBV28
CASSLAGGPPDTQYF TGTGCCAGCAGCCTAGCGGGAGGGCCCCCAGATACGCAGTATTTT NA TRBD2 TRBJ2-3 TRBV11-2
CASSGGGRANEKLFF TGTGCCAGCAGTGGCGGGGGGCGAGCTAATGAAAAACTGTTTTTT once NA TRBJ1-4 TRBV5-4
CASSLRAGAGYNEQFF TGTGCCAGCAGCTTAAGAGCGGGGGCCGGCTACAATGAGCAGTTCTTC NA TRBD2 TRBJ2-1 TRBV9
CASSPPQGAGETQYF TGTGCCAGCTCACCACCCCAGGGGGCAGGGGAGACCCAGTACTTC once TRBD1 TRBJ2-5 TRBV18
CASSFNQGLSDTQYF TGTGCCAGCAGCTTTAACCAGGGTTTATCGGATACGCAGTATTTT NA NA TRBJ2-3 TRBV5-5
CASSSRTVSHYGYTF TGTGCCAGCAGTTCCCGGACAGTTAGTCATTATGGCTACACCTTC NA NA TRBJ1-2 TRBV7-9
CASSRRDRGDTIYF TGCGCCAGCAGTAGACGGGACAGGGGCGACACCATATATTTT NA TRBD1 TRBJ1-3 TRBV5-1